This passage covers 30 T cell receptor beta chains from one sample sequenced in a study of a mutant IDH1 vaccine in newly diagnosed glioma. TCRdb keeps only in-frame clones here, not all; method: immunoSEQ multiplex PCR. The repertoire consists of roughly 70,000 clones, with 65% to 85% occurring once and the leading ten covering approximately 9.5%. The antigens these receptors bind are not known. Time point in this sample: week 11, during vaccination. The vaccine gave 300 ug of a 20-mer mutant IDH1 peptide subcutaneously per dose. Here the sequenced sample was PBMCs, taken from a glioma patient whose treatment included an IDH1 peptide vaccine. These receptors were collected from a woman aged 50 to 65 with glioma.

The CDR3 reads CAIKEGNTDTIYF. The CDR3 nucleotides are TGTGCCATCAAGGAGGGTAATACAGACACCATATATTTT. This rearrangement joins TRBV10-3 to TRBJ1-3; D unresolved. This CDR3 has 13 amino acids. Germline loops: CDR1 ENHRY, CDR2 SYGVKD. Trimming pared 7 bases from V and 8 bases from J, leaving 15 bases between.

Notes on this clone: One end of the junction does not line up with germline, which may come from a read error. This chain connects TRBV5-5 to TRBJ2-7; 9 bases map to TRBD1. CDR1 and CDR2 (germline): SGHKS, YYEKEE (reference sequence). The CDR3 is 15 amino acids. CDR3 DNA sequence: TGTGCCAGCGGCTTGGGAGGGACAGGGACGTACGAGCAGTACTTC. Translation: CASGLGGTGTYEQYF.

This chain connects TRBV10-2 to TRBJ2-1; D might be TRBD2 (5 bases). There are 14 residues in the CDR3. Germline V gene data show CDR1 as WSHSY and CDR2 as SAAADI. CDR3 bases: TGCGTCACTCACGGGGAGAGGCGCTACAATGAGCAGTTCTTC. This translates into CVTHGERRYNEQFF.

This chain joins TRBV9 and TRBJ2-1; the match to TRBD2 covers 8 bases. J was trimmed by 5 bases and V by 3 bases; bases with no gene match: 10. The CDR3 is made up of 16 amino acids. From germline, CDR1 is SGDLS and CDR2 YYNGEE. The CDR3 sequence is CASSGGRGVTHNEQFF. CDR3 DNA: TGTGCCAGCAGCGGAGGGCGGGGGGTAACCCACAATGAGCAGTTCTTC.

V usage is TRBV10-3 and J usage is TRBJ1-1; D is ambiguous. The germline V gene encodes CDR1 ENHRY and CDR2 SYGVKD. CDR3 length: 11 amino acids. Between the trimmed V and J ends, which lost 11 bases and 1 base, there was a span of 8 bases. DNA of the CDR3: TGTGCCGCCGCTGGGAACACTGAAGCTTTCTTT. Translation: CAAAGNTEAFF.

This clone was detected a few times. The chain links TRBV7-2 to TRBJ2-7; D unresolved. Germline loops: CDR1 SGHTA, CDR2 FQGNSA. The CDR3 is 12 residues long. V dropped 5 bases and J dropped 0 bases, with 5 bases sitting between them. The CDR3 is CASSLSSYEQYF. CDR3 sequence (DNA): TGTGCCAGCAGCCTTAGCTCCTACGAGCAGTACTTC.

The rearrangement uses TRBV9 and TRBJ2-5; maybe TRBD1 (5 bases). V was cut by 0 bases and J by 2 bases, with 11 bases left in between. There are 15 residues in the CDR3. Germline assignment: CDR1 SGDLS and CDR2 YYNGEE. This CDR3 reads CASSVAPTDQETQYF. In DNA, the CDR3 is TGTGCCAGCAGCGTAGCCCCGACAGATCAAGAGACCCAGTACTTC.

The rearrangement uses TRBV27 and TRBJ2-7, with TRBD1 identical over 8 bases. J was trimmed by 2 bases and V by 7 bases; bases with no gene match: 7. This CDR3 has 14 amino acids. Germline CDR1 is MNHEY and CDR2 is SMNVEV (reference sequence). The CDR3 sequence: CASTLQGAPYEQYF. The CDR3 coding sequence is TGTGCCAGCACCCTTCAGGGGGCCCCCTACGAGCAGTACTTC.

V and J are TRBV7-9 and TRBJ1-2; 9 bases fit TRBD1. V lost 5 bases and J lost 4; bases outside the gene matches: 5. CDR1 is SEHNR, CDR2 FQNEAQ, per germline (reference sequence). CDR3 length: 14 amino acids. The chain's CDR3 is CASSPGTGPYGYTF. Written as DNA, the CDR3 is TGTGCCAGCAGCCCCGGGACAGGGCCCTATGGCTACACCTTC. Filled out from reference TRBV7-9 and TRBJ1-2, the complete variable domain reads DTGVSQNPRHKITKRGQNVTFRCDPISEHNRLYWYRQTLGQGPEFLTYFQNEAQLEKSRLLSDRFSAERPKGSFSTLEIQRTEQGDSAMYLCASSPGTGPYGYTFGSGTRLTVV.

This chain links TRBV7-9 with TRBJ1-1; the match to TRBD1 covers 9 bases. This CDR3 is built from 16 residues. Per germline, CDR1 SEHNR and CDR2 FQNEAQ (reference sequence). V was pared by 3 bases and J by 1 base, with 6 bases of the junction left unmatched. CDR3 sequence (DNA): TGTGCCAGCAGCTTGGGACAGGGCCGATCGAACACTGAAGCTTTCTTT. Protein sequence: CASSLGQGRSNTEAFF. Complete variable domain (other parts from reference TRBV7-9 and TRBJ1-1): DTGVSQNPRHKITKRGQNVTFRCDPISEHNRLYWYRQTLGQGPEFLTYFQNEAQLEKSRLLSDRFSAERPKGSFSTLEIQRTEQGDSAMYLCASSLGQGRSNTEAFFGQGTRLTVV.

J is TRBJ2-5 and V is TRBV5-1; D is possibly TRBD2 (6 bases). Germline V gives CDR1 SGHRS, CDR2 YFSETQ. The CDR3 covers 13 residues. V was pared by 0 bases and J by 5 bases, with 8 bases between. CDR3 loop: CASSLAGGETQYF. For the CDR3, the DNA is TGCGCCAGCAGCTTGGCCGGAGGGGAGACCCAGTACTTC. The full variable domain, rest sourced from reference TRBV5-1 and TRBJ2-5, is KAGVTQTPRYLIKTRGQQVTLSCSPISGHRSVSWYQQTPGQGLQFLFEYFSETQRNKGNFPGRFSGRQFSNSRSEMNVSTLELGDSALYLCASSLAGGETQYFGPGTRLLVL.

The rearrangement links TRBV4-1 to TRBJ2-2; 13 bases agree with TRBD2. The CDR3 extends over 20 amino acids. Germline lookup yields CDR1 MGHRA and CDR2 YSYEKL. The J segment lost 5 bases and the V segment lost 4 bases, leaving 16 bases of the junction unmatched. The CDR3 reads CASSPPYLLAGGAGTGELFF. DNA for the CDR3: TGCGCCAGCAGCCCGCCCTACCTACTAGCGGGGGGGGCGGGGACCGGGGAGCTGTTTTTT.

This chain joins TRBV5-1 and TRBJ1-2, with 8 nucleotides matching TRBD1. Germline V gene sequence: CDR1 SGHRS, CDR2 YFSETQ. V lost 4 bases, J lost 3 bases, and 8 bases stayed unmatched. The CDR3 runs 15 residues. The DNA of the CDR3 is TGCGCCAGCAGCGCCTGGACAGGGATGGACTATGGCTACACCTTC. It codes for CASSAWTGMDYGYTF.

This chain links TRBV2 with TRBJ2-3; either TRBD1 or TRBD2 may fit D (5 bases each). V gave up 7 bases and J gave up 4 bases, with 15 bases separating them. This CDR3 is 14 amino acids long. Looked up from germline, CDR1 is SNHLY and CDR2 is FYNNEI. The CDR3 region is CASTPPREPDTQYF. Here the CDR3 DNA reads TGTGCCAGCACCCCCCCCAGGGAGCCAGATACGCAGTATTTT.

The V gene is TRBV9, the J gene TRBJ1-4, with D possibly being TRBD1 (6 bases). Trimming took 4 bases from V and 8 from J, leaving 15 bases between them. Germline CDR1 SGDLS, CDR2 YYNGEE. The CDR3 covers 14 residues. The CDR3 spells CASSPGVVGEKLFF. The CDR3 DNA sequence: TGTGCCAGCAGCCCAGGGGTGGTTGGAGAAAAACTGTTTTTT.

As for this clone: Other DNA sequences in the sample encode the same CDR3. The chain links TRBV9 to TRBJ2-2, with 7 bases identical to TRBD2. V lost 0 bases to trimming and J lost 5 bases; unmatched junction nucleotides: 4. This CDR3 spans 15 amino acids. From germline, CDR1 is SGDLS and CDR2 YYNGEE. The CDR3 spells CASSVGGRGTGELFF. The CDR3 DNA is TGTGCCAGCAGCGTAGGAGGGAGGGGAACCGGGGAGCTGTTTTTT. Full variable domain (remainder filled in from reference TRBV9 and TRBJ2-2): DSGVTQTPKHLITATGQRVTLRCSPRSGDLSVYWYQQSLDQGLQFLIQYYNGEERAKGNILERFSAQQFPDLHSELNLSSLELGDSALYFCASSVGGRGTGELFFGEGSRLTVL.

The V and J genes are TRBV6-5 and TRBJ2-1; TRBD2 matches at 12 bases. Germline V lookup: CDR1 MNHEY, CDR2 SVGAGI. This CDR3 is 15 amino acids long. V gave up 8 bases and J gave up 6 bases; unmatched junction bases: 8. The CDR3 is CASLSLAGGRNEQFF. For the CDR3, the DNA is TGTGCCAGCCTCAGCCTAGCGGGGGGGCGCAATGAGCAGTTCTTC.

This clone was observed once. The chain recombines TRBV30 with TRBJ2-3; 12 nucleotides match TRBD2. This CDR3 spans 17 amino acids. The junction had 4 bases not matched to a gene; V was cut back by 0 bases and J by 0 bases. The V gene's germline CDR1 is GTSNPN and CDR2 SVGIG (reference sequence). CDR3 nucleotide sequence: TGTGCCTGGAGTGTAGGGCTAGCGGGGGGGAGCACAGATACGCAGTATTTT. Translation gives CAWSVGLAGGSTDTQYF.

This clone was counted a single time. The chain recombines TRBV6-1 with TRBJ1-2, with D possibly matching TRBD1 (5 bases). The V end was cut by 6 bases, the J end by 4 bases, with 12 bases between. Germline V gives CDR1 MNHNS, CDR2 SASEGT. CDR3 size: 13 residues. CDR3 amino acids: CASSAVGGYGYTF. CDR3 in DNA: TGTGCCAGCAGCGCCGTTGGGGGCTATGGCTACACCTTC.

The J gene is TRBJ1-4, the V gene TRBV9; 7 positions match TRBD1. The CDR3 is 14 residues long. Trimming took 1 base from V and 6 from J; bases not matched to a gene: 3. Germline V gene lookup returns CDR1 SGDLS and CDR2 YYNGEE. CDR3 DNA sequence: TGTGCCAGCAGCGTACAGGGGGGAGATGAAAAACTGTTTTTT. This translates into CASSVQGGDEKLFF.

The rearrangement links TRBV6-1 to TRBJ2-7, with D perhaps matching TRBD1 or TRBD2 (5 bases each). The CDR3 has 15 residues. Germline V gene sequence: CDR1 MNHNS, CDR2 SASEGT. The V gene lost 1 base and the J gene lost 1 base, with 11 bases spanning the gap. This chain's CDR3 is CASSEEAGRSYEQYF. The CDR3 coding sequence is TGTGCCAGCAGTGAAGAAGCAGGGAGATCCTACGAGCAGTACTTC.

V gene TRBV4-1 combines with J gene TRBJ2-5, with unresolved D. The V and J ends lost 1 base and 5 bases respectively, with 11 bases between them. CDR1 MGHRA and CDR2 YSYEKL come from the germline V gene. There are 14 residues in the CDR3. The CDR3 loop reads CASSQAPARETQYF. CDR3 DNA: TGCGCCAGCAGCCAAGCCCCTGCCAGGGAGACCCAGTACTTC.

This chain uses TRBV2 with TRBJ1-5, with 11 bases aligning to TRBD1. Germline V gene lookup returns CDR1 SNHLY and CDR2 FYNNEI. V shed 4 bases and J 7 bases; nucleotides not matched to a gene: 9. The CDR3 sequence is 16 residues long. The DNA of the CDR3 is TGTGCCAGCAGTGGCCGGACAGGGGGCCTGGGGCAGCCCCAGCATTTT. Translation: CASSGRTGGLGQPQHF.

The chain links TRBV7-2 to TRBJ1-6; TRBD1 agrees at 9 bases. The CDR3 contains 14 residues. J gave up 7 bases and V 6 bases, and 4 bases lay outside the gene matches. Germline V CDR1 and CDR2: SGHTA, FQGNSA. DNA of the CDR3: TGTGCCAGCAGGCCAGGGACAGGGAATTCACCCCTCCACTTT. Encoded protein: CASRPGTGNSPLHF.

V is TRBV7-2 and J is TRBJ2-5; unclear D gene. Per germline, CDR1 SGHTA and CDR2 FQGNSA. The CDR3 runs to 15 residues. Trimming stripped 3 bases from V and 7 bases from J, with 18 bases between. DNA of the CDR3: TGTGCCAGCAGCTTGGTTGGTATGGTCGATGGGACCCAGTACTTC. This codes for CASSLVGMVDGTQYF.

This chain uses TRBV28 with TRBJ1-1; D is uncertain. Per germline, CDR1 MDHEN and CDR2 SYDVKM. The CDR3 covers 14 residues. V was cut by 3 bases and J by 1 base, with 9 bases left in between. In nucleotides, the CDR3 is TGTGCCAGCAGTTTCTATTTAGAGAACACTGAAGCTTTCTTT. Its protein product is CASSFYLENTEAFF.

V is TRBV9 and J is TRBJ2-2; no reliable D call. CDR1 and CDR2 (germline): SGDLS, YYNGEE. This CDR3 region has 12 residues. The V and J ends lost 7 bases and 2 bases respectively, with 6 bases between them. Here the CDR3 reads CASEHNTGELFF. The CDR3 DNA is TGTGCCAGCGAGCACAACACCGGGGAGCTGTTTTTT.

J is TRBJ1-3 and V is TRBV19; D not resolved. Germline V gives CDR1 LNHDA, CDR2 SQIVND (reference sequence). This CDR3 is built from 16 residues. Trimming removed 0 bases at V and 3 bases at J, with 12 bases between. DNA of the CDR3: TGTGCCAGTAGTATAGATCGGATTCCGTATGGAAACACCATATATTTT. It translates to CASSIDRIPYGNTIYF.

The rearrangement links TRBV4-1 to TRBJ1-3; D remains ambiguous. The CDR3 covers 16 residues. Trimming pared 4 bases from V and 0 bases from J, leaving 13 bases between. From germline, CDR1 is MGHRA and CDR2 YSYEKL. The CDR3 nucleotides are TGCGCCAGCAGCCCCGTTCGGGAGAGCTCTGGAAACACCATATATTTT. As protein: CASSPVRESSGNTIYF.

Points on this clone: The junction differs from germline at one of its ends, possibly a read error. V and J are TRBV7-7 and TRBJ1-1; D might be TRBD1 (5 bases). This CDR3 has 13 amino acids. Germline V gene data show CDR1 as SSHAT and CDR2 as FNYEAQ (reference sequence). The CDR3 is CASSRDSNTEAFF. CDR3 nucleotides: TGTGCTAGCAGCCGGGACTCGAACACTGAAGCTTTCTTT.